Each of the 29 T cell receptor beta chains below was sequenced from the same sample in a study of CD8 T cells in ankylosing spondylitis. TCRdb re-called the 5' RACE reads through MiXCR, storing one row per CDR3 protein. This table has about 230,000 distinct CDR3 sequences, 7% to 10% appearing once. What was sequenced was blood, either unsorted or a sorted T cell fraction (not recorded which). The receptor set was obtained from a female donor with ankylosing spondylitis or in good health (not recorded which).

In this sample, this clonotype turned up many times. The chain uses TRBV14 and TRBJ1-5; a possible D gene is TRBD1 (6 bases). The germline V gene encodes CDR1 SGHDN and CDR2 FVKESK. The CDR3 has 14 amino acids. Between the trimmed V and J ends, which lost 2 bases and 11 bases, there was a span of 16 bases. The CDR3 DNA reads TGTGCCAGCAGCCAAAGGACAGTCCGGGGGACCCAGCATTTT. This codes for CASSQRTVRGTQHF.

This clonotype appeared many times. This CDR3 is CASSFGGSTDTQYF. The CDR3 nucleotides read TGTGCCAGCAGTTTCGGCGGGTCCACAGATACGCAGTATTTT. The chain joins TRBV12-3 or TRBV12-4 to TRBJ2-3; D may be TRBD2 (5 bases). This CDR3 contains 14 residues. V lost 3 bases to trimming and J lost 2 bases, with 9 bases between them.

This clonotype appeared many times. The chain recombines TRBV5-1 with TRBJ1-1; D gene uncertain. The CDR3 loop spans 12 amino acids. Per the germline V gene, CDR1 is SGHRS and CDR2 is YFSETQ. The ends were cut back, 3 bases at V and 1 base at J, with 4 bases in the middle. CDR3 loop: CASSYGNTEAFF. The DNA of the CDR3 is TGCGCCAGCAGCTACGGGAACACTGAAGCTTTCTTT.

In this sample, this clonotype turned up many times. The chain joins TRBV20-1 to TRBJ1-1; the D is unclear. The CDR3 runs 12 residues. Germline V lookup: CDR1 DFQATT, CDR2 SNEGSKA (reference sequence). The V end lost 3 bases, the J end lost 6 bases, and 11 bases lay between the germline ends. Written as DNA, the CDR3 is TGCAGTGCTAGGACTGGCCCGGCTGAAGCTTTCTTT. The encoded protein is CSARTGPAEAFF.

In this sample, this clonotype turned up many times. V and J are TRBV19 and TRBJ2-1; the D gene is possibly TRBD2 (5 bases). Trimming pared 6 bases from V and 8 bases from J, leaving 14 bases between. The CDR3 extends over 13 amino acids. Germline assignment: CDR1 LNHDA and CDR2 SQIVND (reference sequence). CDR3 in amino acids: CASSLGLGYEQFF. In DNA form, the CDR3 reads TGTGCCAGTAGCCTAGGACTGGGGTATGAGCAGTTCTTC.

This chain uses TRBV19 with TRBJ1-1; D is ambiguous. Trimming took 1 base from V and 6 from J, leaving 15 bases between them. Germline-derived CDR1 and CDR2 are LNHDA and SQIVND (reference sequence). The CDR3 loop spans 15 amino acids. The CDR3 region has the DNA TGTGCCAGTAGTATAGCACGGACTCGGGCGCCTGAAGCTTTCTTT. It encodes CASSIARTRAPEAFF.

This clonotype was counted ten times or more. The chain couples TRBV20-1 to TRBJ2-3; D may be TRBD1 or TRBD2 (6 bases each). Looked up from germline, CDR1 is DFQATT and CDR2 is SNEGSKA (reference sequence). Trimming stripped 6 bases from V and 5 bases from J, with 15 bases between. The CDR3 sequence is 13 residues long. CDR3 sequence: CSAGAQAGDTQYF. The CDR3 DNA reads TGCAGTGCGGGGGCCCAAGCGGGAGATACGCAGTATTTT.

The sample holds many counts of this clonotype. The chain has TRBV25-1 and TRBJ1-2; D remains ambiguous. Trimming cost V 3 bases and J 4 bases, with 18 bases left between them. In germline, CDR1 is MGHDK, CDR2 SYGVNS. The CDR3 has 16 amino acids. The CDR3 here is CASSEDSWAGGYGYTF. The CDR3 region has the DNA TGTGCCAGCAGTGAGGATAGCTGGGCTGGTGGCTATGGCTACACCTTC.

Note on this clonotype: Being one base from a much bigger clone, this may be a read error. The chain couples TRBV19 to TRBJ1-5, with no clear D. The CDR3 extends over 15 amino acids. CDR1 is LNHDA and CDR2 is SQIVND in the germline V gene (reference sequence). Here the CDR3 DNA reads TGTGGCAGTAGTACGACAAAAATTGGGCCTCAGCCCCAGCATTTT. Translating it yields CGSSTTKIGPQPQHF.

This clonotype was detected many times. The chain couples TRBV28 to TRBJ1-1, with D hard to call. Trimming cost V 8 bases and J 0 bases, with 4 bases left between them. This CDR3 region has 11 residues. Germline V gene lookup returns CDR1 MDHEN and CDR2 SYDVKM. The CDR3 loop is CASEMNTEAFF. The CDR3, as DNA: TGTGCCAGCGAGATGAACACTGAAGCTTTCTTT.

At least ten counts were recorded for this clonotype. This sequence joins TRBV11-2 and TRBJ1-3; maybe TRBD1 (5 bases). Per the germline V gene, CDR1 is SGHAT and CDR2 is FQNNGV. Trimming cost V 5 bases and J 8 bases, with 16 bases left between them. This CDR3 spans 14 amino acids. In DNA form, the CDR3 reads TGTGCCAGCAGCCGACGACGCGGAGGGGACACCATATATTTT. This translates into CASSRRRGGDTIYF.

This clonotype was observed at least ten times. The V call is TRBV9, the J call TRBJ2-1, with D hard to call. CDR3 length: 16 amino acids. Germline CDR1 SGDLS, CDR2 YYNGEE. Trimming took 0 bases from V and 8 from J, leaving 18 bases between them. In DNA form, the CDR3 reads TGTGCCAGCAGCGTAGGTGAGACCTGGCCGGGTGATGAGCAGTTCTTC. It codes for CASSVGETWPGDEQFF.

This clonotype was seen ten or more times. V usage is TRBV3-1 and J usage is TRBJ2-7; D uncertain. Per germline, CDR1 LGHDT and CDR2 YNNKEL (reference sequence). This CDR3 spans 16 amino acids. The V and J ends lost 10 bases and 5 bases respectively, with 27 bases between them. The DNA of the CDR3 is TGTGCCACCCTCTCTATAACACCGAAGATCTTCCACGAGCAGTACTTC. It encodes CATLSITPKIFHEQYF.

This clonotype was seen ten or more times. This chain joins TRBV12-3 or TRBV12-4 and TRBJ2-1; 11 bases align to TRBD2. The CDR3 is 16 amino acids. Trimming at V came to 7 bases and at J to 4 bases, leaving 9 bases not matched to a gene. The CDR3 DNA is TGTGCCAGCAATTCTGCCGGGACTAGCGGTTACAATGAGCAGTTCTTC. Translating gives CASNSAGTSGYNEQFF.

This clonotype was picked up many times. The V and J genes are TRBV20-1 and TRBJ2-1, with 12 positions matching TRBD2. Germline V gene data show CDR1 as DFQATT and CDR2 as SNEGSKA (reference sequence). CDR3 size: 16 residues. With 1 base clipped from V and 9 bases from J, the junction kept 10 bases outside the gene matches. The CDR3 loop is CSARGPGLAGGSEQFF. CDR3 in DNA: TGCAGTGCTAGAGGACCAGGGCTAGCGGGAGGGTCTGAGCAGTTCTTC.

There are many counts of this clonotype. The chain recombines TRBV4-3 with TRBJ2-4, with D perhaps given as TRBD1 or TRBD2 (5 bases each). Trimming took 3 bases from V and 3 from J, leaving 12 bases between them. This CDR3 has 15 residues. Germline values: CDR1 LGHNA, CDR2 YSLEER. CDR3 amino acids: CASSHRTGGKNIQYF. The CDR3 DNA is TGCGCCAGCAGCCATAGGACTGGGGGCAAAAACATTCAGTACTTC.

This clonotype appeared many times. The rearrangement joins TRBV29-1 to TRBJ2-4, with 7 positions matching TRBD2. The V segment lost 4 bases and the J segment 1 base; nucleotides outside the gene matches: 1. The CDR3 spans 13 residues. Germline V gives CDR1 SQVTM, CDR2 ANQGSEA. The DNA for the CDR3 is TGCAGCGTTGCCGGGAGGGCCAAAAACATTCAGTACTTC. As protein: CSVAGRAKNIQYF.

This clonotype was detected many times. The V gene is TRBV18, the J gene TRBJ1-5; D remains unclear. Germline loops: CDR1 KGHSH, CDR2 LQKENI. This CDR3 has 13 amino acids. Trimming removed 2 bases at V and 4 bases at J, with 6 bases between. The CDR3 DNA sequence: TGTGCCAGCTCACCAAGGAGAAATCAGCCCCAGCATTTT. It encodes CASSPRRNQPQHF.

At least ten counts were recorded for this clonotype. The rearrangement uses TRBV18 and TRBJ2-1; 9 bases are shared with TRBD2. The CDR3 covers 16 residues. V shed 6 bases and J 5 bases; nucleotides not matched to a gene: 11. CDR1 is KGHSH and CDR2 is LQKENI in the germline V gene. The CDR3 nucleotides are TGTGCCAGCTCGCCTCCGACTAGCGGTAGGGACAATGAGCAGTTCTTC. Amino acids: CASSPPTSGRDNEQFF. Together with reference TRBV18 and TRBJ2-1, the CDR3 gives the full variable domain: NAGVMQNPRHLVRRRGQEARLRCSPMKGHSHVYWYRQLPEEGLKFMVYLQKENIIDESGMPKERFSAEFPKEGPSILRIQQVVRGDSAAYFCASSPPTSGRDNEQFFGPGTRLTVL.

This clonotype has at least ten counts. The rearrangement links TRBV20-1 to TRBJ2-3; TRBD2 matches at 9 bases. Germline lookup yields CDR1 DFQATT and CDR2 SNEGSKA (reference sequence). V lost 5 bases, J lost 4 bases, and 7 bases stayed unmatched. CDR3 length: 14 residues. CDR3 DNA: TGCAGTGCTTATAGCGGGAGATTTGCAGATACGCAGTATTTT. Translated, it gives CSAYSGRFADTQYF.

This clonotype was observed many times. The chain combines TRBV20-1 with TRBJ2-1; weak D call: TRBD2 (5 bases). The V gene's germline CDR1 is DFQATT and CDR2 SNEGSKA (reference sequence). With 6 bases removed from V and 7 bases from J, the gap between germline ends came to 16 bases. CDR3 length: 13 residues. The CDR3 protein is CSAGLLALNEQFF. CDR3 sequence (DNA): TGCAGTGCCGGGCTTTTAGCGTTGAATGAGCAGTTCTTC.

This clonotype came up many times. The rearrangement uses TRBV20-1 and TRBJ1-1; no clear D gene. Germline V gene data show CDR1 as DFQATT and CDR2 as SNEGSKA (reference sequence). The CDR3 spans 11 residues. The V end lost 3 bases, the J end lost 1 base, and 3 bases lay between the germline ends. CDR3 bases: TGCAGTGCTAGCCGGAACACTGAAGCTTTCTTT. As protein: CSASRNTEAFF.

This clonotype was observed many times. This rearrangement joins TRBV18 to TRBJ2-1, with 15 positions matching TRBD2. CDR1 is KGHSH and CDR2 is LQKENI in the germline V gene. Trimming cost V 3 bases and J 9 bases; bases outside gene matches: 6. The CDR3 consists of 16 residues. The CDR3: CASSPKGLAGGSEQFF. CDR3 bases: TGTGCCAGCTCACCGAAGGGACTAGCGGGGGGTAGTGAGCAGTTCTTC. The full variable domain, in which reference TRBV18 and TRBJ2-1 provide the parts outside the CDR3, is NAGVMQNPRHLVRRRGQEARLRCSPMKGHSHVYWYRQLPEEGLKFMVYLQKENIIDESGMPKERFSAEFPKEGPSILRIQQVVRGDSAAYFCASSPKGLAGGSEQFFGPGTRLTVL.

In this sample, this clonotype turned up many times. The CDR3 DNA is TGTGCCAGCAGCCGGAGCGACCTCCGGGACAACACAGATACGCAGTATTTT. Translating gives CASSRSDLRDNTDTQYF. The chain is built from TRBV4-2 and TRBJ2-3; TRBD1 is a possible D gene (6 bases). Germline CDR1 is LGHNA and CDR2 is YNFKEQ. The V and J ends lost 4 bases and 2 bases respectively, with 19 bases between them. This CDR3 is built from 17 residues.

This clonotype was counted many times. The rearrangement joins TRBV20-1 to TRBJ2-4; 7 bases are shared with TRBD2. This CDR3 comprises 14 residues. Germline V gene data show CDR1 as DFQATT and CDR2 as SNEGSKA (reference sequence). Germline trimming cut 3 bases from V and 4 bases from J; bases unmatched to any gene: 6. Here the CDR3 reads CSARPQRGKNIQYF. In DNA, the CDR3 is TGCAGTGCTAGGCCCCAGCGGGGAAAAAACATTCAGTACTTC.

The chain couples TRBV15 to TRBJ2-7; TRBD2 agrees at 14 bases. The V gene end was trimmed by 0 bases and the J gene end by 10 bases; junction bases not matched to a gene: 8. CDR1 and CDR2 (germline): LNHNV, YYDKDF (reference sequence). There are 16 residues in the CDR3. The CDR3 sequence: CATSRDGGLAGVGQYF. In nucleotides, the CDR3 is TGTGCCACCAGCAGAGACGGGGGACTAGCGGGAGTGGGCCAGTACTTC.

This clonotype came up many times. The chain recombines TRBV7-9 with TRBJ1-5; D is unresolved. The CDR3 is made up of 14 amino acids. V lost 1 base and J 3 bases, leaving 7 bases between the germline ends. CDR1 and CDR2 (germline): SEHNR, FQNEAQ (reference sequence). This chain's CDR3 is CASSLGRNNQPQHF. CDR3 coding DNA: TGTGCCAGCAGCTTAGGACGGAACAATCAGCCCCAGCATTTT.

This clonotype came up many times. CDR3 nucleotide sequence: TGTGCCAGCCGGGTAGCGGGAGATACGCAGTATTTT. Its translation: CASRVAGDTQYF. The chain employs TRBV7-9 and TRBJ2-3; TRBD2 agrees at 7 bases. V trimming: 8 bases; J trimming: 5 bases; junction bases outside the gene matches: 4. Germline loops: CDR1 SEHNR, CDR2 FQNEAQ (reference sequence). The CDR3 runs to 12 residues.

The chain links TRBV11-2 to TRBJ2-5; the match to TRBD2 covers 8 bases. The CDR3 extends over 16 amino acids. Germline V CDR1 and CDR2: SGHAT, FQNNGV. The ends lost 0 bases at V and 0 bases at J; junction bases unmatched: 3. The CDR3 DNA sequence: TGTGCCAGCAGCTTAGATTCGGGAGGGCACCAAGAGACCCAGTACTTC. Translated: CASSLDSGGHQETQYF.